This passage covers 12 T cell receptor beta chains from one sample sequenced in a study of preoperative IRX-2 immunotherapy in early breast cancer. TCRdb's copy holds only in-frame clones and misses some; the assay was immunoSEQ multiplex PCR. The sample records a few hundred clones, about three quarters being singletons. Sample treatment: preoperative locoregional IRX-2 cytokine immunotherapy. Sequencing was performed on tumor tissue, taken after IRX-2 immunotherapy. These receptors were taken from a human donor with breast cancer.

The rearrangement links TRBV11-3 to TRBJ1-1; no clear D gene. Per germline, CDR1 SGHNT and CDR2 YENEEA. The CDR3 runs to 14 residues. V was pared by 1 base and J by 0 bases, with 6 bases between. The CDR3 sequence: CASSLGQLNTEAFF. The CDR3, as DNA: TGTGCCAGCAGCTTAGGGCAGTTGAACACTGAAGCTTTCTTT.

This clone is a singleton in its sample. This sequence joins TRBV6-8 and TRBJ1-2; no reliable D call. This CDR3 spans 16 amino acids. Germline values: CDR1 MNHGY, CDR2 SAAAGT. V was cut by 4 bases and J by 1 base, with 16 bases left in between. The CDR3, as DNA: TGTGCCAGCAGTTCGCGGTCGGGCAGATATAACTATGGCTACACCTTC. Translating gives CASSSRSGRYNYGYTF.

The V call is TRBV28, the J call TRBJ1-1; 9 nucleotides agree with TRBD1. Per germline, CDR1 MDHEN and CDR2 SYDVKM. V lost 7 bases to trimming and J lost 1 base; unmatched junction nucleotides: 13. The CDR3 is 17 residues long. The CDR3 region is CASTRYGDRARNTEAFF. The DNA of the CDR3 is TGTGCCAGCACCCGTTATGGGGACAGGGCGAGGAACACTGAAGCTTTCTTT.

This chain connects TRBV6-8 to TRBJ2-1, with D uncertain. Trimming removed 4 bases at V and 2 bases at J, with 12 bases between. Germline CDR1 MNHGY, CDR2 SAAAGT. The CDR3 consists of 15 residues. The CDR3 nucleotides are TGTGCCAGCAGTTCCCGGGCTAGAGCCTACAATGAGCAGTTCTTC. It translates to CASSSRARAYNEQFF.

The chain uses TRBV19 and TRBJ1-1, with 8 nucleotides matching TRBD1. Germline-derived CDR1 and CDR2 are LNHDA and SQIVND (reference sequence). J was trimmed by 6 bases and V by 8 bases; bases with no gene match: 14. The length of the CDR3 is 15 residues. The CDR3 region has the DNA TGTGCCAGTGTGTCACGACAGGGGTCCCAGGCTGAAGCTTTCTTT. Amino acids: CASVSRQGSQAEAFF.

The V call is TRBV23-1, the J call TRBJ1-2; D not resolved. TRBV23-1 is given ORF status, its function remaining uncertain. Trimming took 6 bases from V and 1 from J, leaving 9 bases between them. CDR3 size: 13 residues. The CDR3 protein is CASSLLNNYGYTF. Here the CDR3 DNA reads TGCGCCAGCAGCCTTCTAAATAACTATGGCTACACCTTC.

The chain recombines TRBV6-8 with TRBJ2-2; D remains unclear. V was pared by 8 bases and J by 3 bases, with 7 bases between. This CDR3 comprises 12 residues. The germline V gene encodes CDR1 MNHGY and CDR2 SAAAGT. The chain's CDR3 is CASGSYTGELFF. The CDR3 DNA is TGTGCCAGCGGCAGTTACACCGGGGAGCTGTTTTTT.

The chain links TRBV28 to TRBJ1-4, with D maybe TRBD1 (5 bases). Trimming took off 8 bases at V and 8 bases at J, with 12 bases between the two ends. This CDR3 is built from 12 residues. Germline V CDR1 and CDR2: MDHEN, SYDVKM. CDR3 loop: CASQGREEKLFF. The CDR3 nucleotides are TGTGCCAGCCAGGGTCGGGAAGAAAAACTGTTTTTT.

This sequence joins TRBV5-1 and TRBJ2-3; TRBD2 matches at 9 bases. Germline values: CDR1 SGHRS, CDR2 YFSETQ. This CDR3 is built from 21 residues. Germline trimming cut 3 bases from V and 2 bases from J; bases unmatched to any gene: 22. The DNA for the CDR3 is TGCGCCAGCAGCTCCGGCCCGGGGCTAGCGGGGCCCAATGGTTTCACAGATACGCAGTATTTT. Translating gives CASSSGPGLAGPNGFTDTQYF.

The chain links TRBV15 to TRBJ2-4, with 11 nucleotides matching TRBD1. CDR1 is LNHNV and CDR2 is YYDKDF in the germline V gene (reference sequence). CDR3 size: 15 residues. The V gene end was trimmed by 0 bases and the J gene end by 11 bases; junction bases not matched to a gene: 6. The CDR3 sequence is CATSRDHPGQGVQYF. CDR3 sequence (DNA): TGTGCCACCAGCAGAGATCATCCGGGACAGGGGGTTCAGTACTTC.

The rearrangement joins TRBV6-8 to TRBJ1-6, with D possibly matching TRBD1 (6 bases). Germline V gives CDR1 MNHGY, CDR2 SAAAGT. The V and J ends lost 6 bases and 15 bases respectively, with 24 bases between them. This CDR3 has 15 amino acids. The CDR3, as DNA: TGTGCCAGCAGACCCACAAATCAGGGGTCTGTGGGCCTCCACTTT. It is translated as CASRPTNQGSVGLHF.

V is TRBV11-3 and J is TRBJ1-6; TRBD1 is a possible D gene (6 bases). This CDR3 region has 15 residues. Trimming pared 3 bases from V and 10 bases from J, leaving 16 bases between. The germline CDR1 and CDR2 sequences are SGHNT and YENEEA. The CDR3 bases are TGTGCCAGCAGCTTGGCCGGGACACAGACCTCACCCCTCCACTTT. Translation: CASSLAGTQTSPLHF.